This T cell receptor beta chain was captured by sequencing in a study of T cells expressing NK-cell markers. TCRdb re-called the 5' RACE reads and catalogs CDR3 proteins one per entry, DNA excluded. In all, the sample yields some 110,000 distinct CDR3 sequences. CDR3 size: 18 residues. Germline assignment: CDR1 PRHDT and CDR2 FYEKMQ (reference sequence). Sequenced input: blood T cells: a sorted CD56 or NKG2C T cell subset, CD4+ or CD8+ T cells, or bulk PBMC T cells (not recorded which). The receptor's source is a woman between 18 and 70 years old in good health. The V call is TRBV13, the J call TRBJ2-4; the TCRdb call, TRBD1, lacks DNA for checking. The CDR3 loop reads CASSPWDPGVGAKNIQYF.